The rows below give T cell receptor beta chains drawn from one sample of a study of OX40 agonist ivuxolimab in advanced cancers. Profiling relied on immunoSEQ multiplex PCR, and the TCRdb table lists in-frame clones only, not all of them. The sample carries roughly 58,000 clones, around 77% recorded once. The source material was CD4+ or CD8+ T cells sorted from blood, sampled in a trial of the OX40 agonist ivuxolimab. Receptors were obtained from an adult with an advanced solid tumor such as melanoma, head and neck, liver or kidney cancer. Both conserved end residues are part of each CDR3.

CASSLGPGQGSNEQFF	TRBJ2-1	16	TRBV11-2
CATTKSGTQNTGELFF	TRBJ2-2	16	TRBV7-2
CASSIQDRGPEAFF	TRBJ1-1	14	TRBV19
CASSDGRRGSNQPQHF	TRBJ1-5	16	TRBV2
CASSLTPARGEQFF	TRBJ2-1	14	TRBV7-6
CASSPRLAGEDEQYF	TRBJ2-7	15	TRBV5-1
CASSSPGQSSYEQYF	TRBJ2-7	15	TRBV11-2
CASTGDWTEAFF	TRBJ1-1	12	TRBV28
CASSTQRMGSNEKLFF	TRBJ1-4	16	TRBV19
CASSLQKNAEAFF	TRBJ1-1	13	TRBV5-1
CASSKVLGSLNTEAFF	TRBJ1-1	16	TRBV21-1
CATTGTGGSNEKLFF	TRBJ1-4	15	TRBV6-1
CASRKGQGSSDRTQYF	TRBJ2-5	16	TRBV25-1
CASSLGGSGNTIYF	TRBJ1-3	14	TRBV7-2
CASSVHRLSGNTIYF	TRBJ1-3	15	TRBV6-6
CASSLAPGQGFGYTF	TRBJ1-2	15	TRBV5-1
CASSLKSNEKLFF	TRBJ1-4	13	TRBV5-4
CASSYTSGGGMTQYF	TRBJ2-5	15	TRBV6-5
CASSQEGGRWGGYTF	TRBJ1-2	15	TRBV4-1
CASSQDPNEQFF	TRBJ2-1	12	TRBV4-1
CASRFTTNTEAFF	TRBJ1-1	13	TRBV11-2
CASRIPGTGIEAFF	TRBJ1-1	14	TRBV28
CASSLGTTSYNEQFF	TRBJ2-1	15	TRBV7-3
CASSTNKGSTNEKLFF	TRBJ1-4	16	TRBV4-2
CATNFQGSTEAFF	TRBJ1-1	13	TRBV6-5
CASSDVAQNQPQHF	TRBJ1-5	14	TRBV6-6
CASSPRARGLYEQYF	TRBJ2-7	15	TRBV27
CASRTNTGELFF	TRBJ2-2	12	TRBV19
CASRASGRYRTDTQYF	TRBJ2-3	16	TRBV5-1
CASSLLAGIGETQYF	TRBJ2-5	15	TRBV7-2
CASSLTASGAPFF	TRBJ2-1	13	TRBV7-2
CASSPPGLAGYKRTQYF	TRBJ2-5	17	TRBV18
CASSPFRDRGYGYTF	TRBJ1-2	15	TRBV5-8
CASSSGTSSYNEQFF	TRBJ2-1	15	TRBV7-3
CASSATSRPYNEQFF	TRBJ2-1	15	TRBV9
CASSGLAGGGGELFF	TRBJ2-2	15	TRBV28
CASSGRGRNPSYNEQFF	TRBJ2-1	17	TRBV7-9
CASSLPGRGRDEQFF	TRBJ2-1	15	TRBV6-6
CAISESTGGTDTQYF	TRBJ2-3	15	TRBV10-3
CASSEVRRGTRSYNEQFF	TRBJ2-1	18	TRBV2
CASSLGQGIGEQFF	TRBJ2-1	14	TRBV11-3
CASSTDRGSTGTQYF	TRBJ2-3	15	TRBV2
CASSLEAGTSYNEQFF	TRBJ2-1	16	TRBV11-1
CASSPIMGGGRGNTIYF	TRBJ1-3	17	TRBV4-3
CASSLSGMNSPLHF	TRBJ1-6	14	TRBV7-9
CASSTSGGRYNEQFF	TRBJ2-1	15	TRBV5-1
CASSNRSGNTIYF	TRBJ1-3	13	TRBV18
CASSIVASLGADTQYF	TRBJ2-3	16	TRBV19
CASSLGGYPYEQYF	TRBJ2-7	14	TRBV11-2
CASSLGDSMGTDTQYF	TRBJ2-3	16	TRBV7-9
CASRALHSPLHF	TRBJ1-6	12	TRBV6-5